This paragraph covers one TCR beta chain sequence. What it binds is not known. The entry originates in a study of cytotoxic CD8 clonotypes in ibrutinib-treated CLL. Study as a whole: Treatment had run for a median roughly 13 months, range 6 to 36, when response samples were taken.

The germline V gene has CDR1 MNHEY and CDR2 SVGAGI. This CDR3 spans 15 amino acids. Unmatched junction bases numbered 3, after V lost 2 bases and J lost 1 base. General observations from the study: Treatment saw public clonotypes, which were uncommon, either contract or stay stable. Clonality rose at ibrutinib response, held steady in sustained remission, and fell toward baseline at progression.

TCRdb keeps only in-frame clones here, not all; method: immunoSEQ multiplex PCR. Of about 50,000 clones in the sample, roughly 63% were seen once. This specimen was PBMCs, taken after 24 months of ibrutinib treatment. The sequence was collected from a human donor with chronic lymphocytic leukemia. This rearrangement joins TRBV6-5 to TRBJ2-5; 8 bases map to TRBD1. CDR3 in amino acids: CASSYGQGFQETQYF. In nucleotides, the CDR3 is TGTGCCAGCAGTTACGGACAGGGCTTCCAAGAGACCCAGTACTTC.